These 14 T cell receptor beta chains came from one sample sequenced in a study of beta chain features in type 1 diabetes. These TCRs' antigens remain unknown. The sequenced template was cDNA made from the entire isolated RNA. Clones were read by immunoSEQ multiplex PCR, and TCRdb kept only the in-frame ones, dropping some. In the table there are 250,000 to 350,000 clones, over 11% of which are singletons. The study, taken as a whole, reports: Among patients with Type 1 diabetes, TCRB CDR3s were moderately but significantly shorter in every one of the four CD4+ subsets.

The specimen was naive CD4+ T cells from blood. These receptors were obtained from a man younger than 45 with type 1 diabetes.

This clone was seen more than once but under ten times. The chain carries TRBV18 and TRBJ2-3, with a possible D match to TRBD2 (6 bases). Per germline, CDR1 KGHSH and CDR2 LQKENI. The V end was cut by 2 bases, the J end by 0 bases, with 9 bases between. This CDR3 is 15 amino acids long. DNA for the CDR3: TGTGCCAGCTCACCAGGGAGGCCTAGCACAGATACGCAGTATTTT. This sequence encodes CASSPGRPSTDTQYF.

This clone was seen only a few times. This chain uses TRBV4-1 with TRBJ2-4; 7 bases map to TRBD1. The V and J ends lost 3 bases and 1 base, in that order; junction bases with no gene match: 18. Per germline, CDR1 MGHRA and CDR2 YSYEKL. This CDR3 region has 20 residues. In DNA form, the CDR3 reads TGCGCCAGCAGCCAGGACCGGGACAGAACCGACAGGATGGCCAAAAACATTCAGTACTTC. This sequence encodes CASSQDRDRTDRMAKNIQYF.

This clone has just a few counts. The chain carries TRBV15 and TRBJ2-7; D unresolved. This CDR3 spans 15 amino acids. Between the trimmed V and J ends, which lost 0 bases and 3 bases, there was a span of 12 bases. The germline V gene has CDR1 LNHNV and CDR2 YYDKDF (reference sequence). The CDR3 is CATSRDRGFLYEQYF. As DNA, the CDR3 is TGTGCCACCAGCAGAGATCGAGGATTTCTCTACGAGCAGTACTTC. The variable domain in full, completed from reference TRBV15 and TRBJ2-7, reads DAMVIQNPRYQVTQFGKPVTLSCSQTLNHNVMYWYQQKSSQAPKLLFHYYDKDFNNEADTPDNFQSRRPNTSFCFLDIRSPGLGDTAMYLCATSRDRGFLYEQYFGPGTRLTVT.

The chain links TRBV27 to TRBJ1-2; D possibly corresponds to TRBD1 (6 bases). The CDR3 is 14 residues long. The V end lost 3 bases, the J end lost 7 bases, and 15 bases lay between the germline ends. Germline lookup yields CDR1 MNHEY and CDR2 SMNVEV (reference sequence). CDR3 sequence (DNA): TGTGCCAGCAGTTTCGGCACAGGGAGAGTTGGCTACACCTTC. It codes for CASSFGTGRVGYTF.

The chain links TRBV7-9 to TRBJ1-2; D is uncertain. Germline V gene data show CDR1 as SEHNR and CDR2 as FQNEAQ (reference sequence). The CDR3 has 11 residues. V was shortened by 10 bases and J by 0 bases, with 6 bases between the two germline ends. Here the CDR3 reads CATRSNYGYTF. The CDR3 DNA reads TGTGCCACCCGGTCTAACTATGGCTACACCTTC.

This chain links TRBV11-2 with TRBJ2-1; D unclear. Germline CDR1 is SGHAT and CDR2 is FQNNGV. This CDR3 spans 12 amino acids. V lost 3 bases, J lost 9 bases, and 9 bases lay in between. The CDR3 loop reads CASSFSESEQFF. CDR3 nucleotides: TGTGCCAGCAGCTTTTCGGAGTCTGAGCAGTTCTTC.

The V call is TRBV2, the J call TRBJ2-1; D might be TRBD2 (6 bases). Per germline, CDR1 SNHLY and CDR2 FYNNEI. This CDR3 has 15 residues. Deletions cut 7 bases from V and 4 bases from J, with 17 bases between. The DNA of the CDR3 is TGTGCCAGCACTGCCGGGACTTACTGGTACAATGAGCAGTTCTTC. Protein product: CASTAGTYWYNEQFF.

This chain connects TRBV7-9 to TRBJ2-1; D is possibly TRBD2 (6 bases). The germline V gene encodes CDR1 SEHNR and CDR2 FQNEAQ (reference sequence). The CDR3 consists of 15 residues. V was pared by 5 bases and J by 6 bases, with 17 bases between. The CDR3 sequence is CASSPNRGRGNEQFF. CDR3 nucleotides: TGTGCCAGCAGCCCTAACCGGGGGAGAGGCAATGAGCAGTTCTTC.

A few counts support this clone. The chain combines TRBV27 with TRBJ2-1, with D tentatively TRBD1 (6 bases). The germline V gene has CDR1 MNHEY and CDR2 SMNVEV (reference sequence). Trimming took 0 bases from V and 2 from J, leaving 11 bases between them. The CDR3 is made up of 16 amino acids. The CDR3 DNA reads TGTGCCAGCAGTTTATCACCGCAGGGGACCTACAATGAGCAGTTCTTC. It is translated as CASSLSPQGTYNEQFF.

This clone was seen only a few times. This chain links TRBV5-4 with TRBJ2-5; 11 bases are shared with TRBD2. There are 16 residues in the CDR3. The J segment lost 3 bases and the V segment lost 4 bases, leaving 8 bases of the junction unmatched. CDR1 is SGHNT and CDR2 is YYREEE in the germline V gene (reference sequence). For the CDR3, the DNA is TGTGCCAGCAGCCATCTACTAGCGGGAGTAAAAGAGACCCAGTACTTC. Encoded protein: CASSHLLAGVKETQYF.

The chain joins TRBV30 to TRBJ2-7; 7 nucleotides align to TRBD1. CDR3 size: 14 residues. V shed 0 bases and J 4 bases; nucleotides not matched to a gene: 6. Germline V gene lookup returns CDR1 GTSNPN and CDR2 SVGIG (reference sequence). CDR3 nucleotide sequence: TGTGCCTGGAGTGTAGGGGGCGCATATTACGAGCAGTACTTC. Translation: CAWSVGGAYYEQYF.

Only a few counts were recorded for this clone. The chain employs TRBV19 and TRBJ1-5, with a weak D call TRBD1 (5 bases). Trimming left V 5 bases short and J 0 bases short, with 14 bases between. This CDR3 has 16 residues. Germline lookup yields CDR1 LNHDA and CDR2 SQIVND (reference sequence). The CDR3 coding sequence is TGTGCCAGTAGTCCGATTGGGGCAGATAGCAATCAGCCCCAGCATTTT. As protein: CASSPIGADSNQPQHF.

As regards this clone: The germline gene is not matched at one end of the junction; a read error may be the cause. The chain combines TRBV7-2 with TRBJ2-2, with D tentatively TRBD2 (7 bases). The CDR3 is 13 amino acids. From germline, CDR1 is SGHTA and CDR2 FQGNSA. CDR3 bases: TGTGCCAGCAGCTTAAGGTCGGGGGGCGATTACGAGTTT. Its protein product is CASSLRSGGDYEF. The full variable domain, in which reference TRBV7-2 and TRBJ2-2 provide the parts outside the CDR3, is GAGVSQSPSNKVTEKGKDVELRCDPISGHTALYWYRQSLGQGLEFLIYFQGNSAPDKSGLPSDRFSAERTGGSVSTLTIQRTQQEDSAVYLCASSLRSGGDYEFGEGSRLTVL.

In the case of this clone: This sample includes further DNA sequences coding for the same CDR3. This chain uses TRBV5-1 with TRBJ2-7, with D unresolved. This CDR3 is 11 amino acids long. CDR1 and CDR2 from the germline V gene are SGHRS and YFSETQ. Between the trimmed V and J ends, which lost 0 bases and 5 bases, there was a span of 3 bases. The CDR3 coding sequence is TGCGCCAGCAGCTTGGCGGACGAGCAGTACTTC. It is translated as CASSLADEQYF. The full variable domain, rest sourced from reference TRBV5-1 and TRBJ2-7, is KAGVTQTPRYLIKTRGQQVTLSCSPISGHRSVSWYQQTPGQGLQFLFEYFSETQRNKGNFPGRFSGRQFSNSRSEMNVSTLELGDSALYLCASSLADEQYFGPGTRLTVT.